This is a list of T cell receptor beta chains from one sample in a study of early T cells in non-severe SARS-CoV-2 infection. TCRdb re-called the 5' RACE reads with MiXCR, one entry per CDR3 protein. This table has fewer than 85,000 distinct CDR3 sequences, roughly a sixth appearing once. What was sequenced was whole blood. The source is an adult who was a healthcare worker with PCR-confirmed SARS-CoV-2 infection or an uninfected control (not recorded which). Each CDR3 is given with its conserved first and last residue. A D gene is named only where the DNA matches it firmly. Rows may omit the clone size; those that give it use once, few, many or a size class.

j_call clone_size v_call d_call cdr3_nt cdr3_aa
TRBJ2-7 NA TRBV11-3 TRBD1 TGTGCCAGCAGCTCTCGACAGGGGCGCGAGCAGTACTTC CASSSRQGREQYF
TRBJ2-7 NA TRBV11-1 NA TGTGCCAGCAGCTTCACACCCCGCGGGGTCGAGCAGTACTTC CASSFTPRGVEQYF
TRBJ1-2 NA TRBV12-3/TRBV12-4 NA TGTGCCAGCAGTGCGGACATGGGCTATGGCTACACCTTC CASSADMGYGYTF
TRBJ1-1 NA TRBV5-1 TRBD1 TGCGCCAGCAGCTACGGACAGGGAGGAGGTGGGATCACTGAAGCTTTCTTT CASSYGQGGGGITEAFF
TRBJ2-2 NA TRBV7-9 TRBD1 TGTGCCAGCAGCTCCCATTCGAAAGGGGGCAAGGGGACCGGGGAGCTGTTTTTT CASSSHSKGGKGTGELFF
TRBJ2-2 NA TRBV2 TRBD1 TGTGCCAGCAGATCAGGGGGAGCCGGGGAGCTGTTTTTT CASRSGGAGELFF
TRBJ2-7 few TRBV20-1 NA TGCAGTCCCCGGGGCGGGGACGGTCGGTTCGAGCAGTACTTC CSPRGGDGRFEQYF
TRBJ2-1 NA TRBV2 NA TGTGCCAGCACCCAACTCGGAGGGCCCACCTACAATGAGCAGTTCTTC CASTQLGGPTYNEQFF
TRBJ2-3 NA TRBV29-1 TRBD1 TGCAGCGCGAGCGGGACAGGGCCCGCAGATACGCAGTATTTT CSASGTGPADTQYF
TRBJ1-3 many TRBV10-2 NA TGCGCCAGCAGCCGAGAGCAACCGGTTACTGGAAACACCATATATTTT CASSREQPVTGNTIYF
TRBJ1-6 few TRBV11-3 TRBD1 TGTGCCAGCAGCCCACAGGGGGGTTTTGGTTCACCCCTCCACTTT CASSPQGGFGSPLHF
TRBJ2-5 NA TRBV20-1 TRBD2 TGCAGTGCTAGCAAACTAGCGGGGAAACAAGAGACCCAGTACTTC CSASKLAGKQETQYF
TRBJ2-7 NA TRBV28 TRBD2 TGTGCCAGCCGAACTAGCGGCCTGGAGGAGCAGTACTTC CASRTSGLEEQYF
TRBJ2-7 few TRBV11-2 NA TGTGCCAGCAGCTTAGGTTGGAGCTCCTACGAGCAGTACTTC CASSLGWSSYEQYF
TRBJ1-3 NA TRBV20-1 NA TGCAGTGCTAGAGATCGCAGGGCGACTGGAAACACCATATATTTT CSARDRRATGNTIYF
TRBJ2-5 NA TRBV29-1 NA TGCAGCGTTGATAACGCCAGGGTAAAAGAGACCCAGTACTTC CSVDNARVKETQYF
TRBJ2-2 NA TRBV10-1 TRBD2 TGCGCCAGCAGCCGGACTAGGAACACCGGGGAGCTGTTTTTT CASSRTRNTGELFF
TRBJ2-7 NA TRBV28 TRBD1 TGTGCCAGCAGTCCTACCCGGACAGGGTGGGGCAACTACGAGCAGTACTTC CASSPTRTGWGNYEQYF
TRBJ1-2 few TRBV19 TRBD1 TGTGCCAGTAGTCCAGGACAGGGGCTAGGGGATGGCTACACCTTC CASSPGQGLGDGYTF
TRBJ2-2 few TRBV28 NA TGTGCCAGCAGCTTGACAGGGTGGGAGGCCGGGGAGCTGTTTTTT CASSLTGWEAGELFF
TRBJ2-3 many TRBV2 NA TGTGCCAGCAGTGAGACCCAGGCCACCAGGGGTACGCAGTATTTT CASSETQATRGTQYF
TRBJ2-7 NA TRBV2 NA TGTGCCAGCATGAAATCCTACGAGCAGTACTTC CASMKSYEQYF
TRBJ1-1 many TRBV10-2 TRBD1 TGCGCCAGCAGGAAGGGGGACAGGGGGAATACTGAAGCTTTCTTT CASRKGDRGNTEAFF
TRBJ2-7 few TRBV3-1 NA TGTGCCAGCAGCCAAGATCCTACGTACTTC CASSQDPTYF
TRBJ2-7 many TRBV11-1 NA TGTGCCAGCAGCCTAGATCCCTACGAGCAGTACTTC CASSLDPYEQYF
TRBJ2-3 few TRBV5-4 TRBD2 TGTGCCAGCAGCCCCCCGGGACTAGCAAGGGGTACGCAGTATTTT CASSPPGLARGTQYF
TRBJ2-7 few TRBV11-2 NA TGTGCCAGCAGCTTAGAAGGGCCGGGACTCTCCTACGAGCAGTACTTC CASSLEGPGLSYEQYF
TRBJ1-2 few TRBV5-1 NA TGCGCCAGCAGCTACAGGGACGGGAGTGGCTACACCTTC CASSYRDGSGYTF
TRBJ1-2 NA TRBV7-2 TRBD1 TGTGCCAGCAGCTCCGGGGACAGGGCCTATGGCTACACCTTC CASSSGDRAYGYTF
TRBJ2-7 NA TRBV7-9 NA TGTGCCAGCAGCTGGTCCTCCTACGAGCAGTACTTC CASSWSSYEQYF
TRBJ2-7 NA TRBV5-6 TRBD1 TGTGCCAGCATCAGCAGGGGGAGAAACGAGCAGTACTTC CASISRGRNEQYF
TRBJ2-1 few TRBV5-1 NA TGCGCCAGCAGCTTCCCGGGGCTTAGTAGCGTCAATGAGCAGTTCTTC CASSFPGLSSVNEQFF
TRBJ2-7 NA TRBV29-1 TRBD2 TGCAGCGTTGCCTTTAGCGGGAGGGTAAACGAGCAGTACTTC CSVAFSGRVNEQYF
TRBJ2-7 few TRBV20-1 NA TGCAGTGCTAGAGAGGACGGATACGAGCAGTACTTC CSAREDGYEQYF
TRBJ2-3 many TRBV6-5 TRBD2 TGTGCCAGCAGTCTACTTGCCGGGACTAGCGGGGACACAGATACGCAGTATTTT CASSLLAGTSGDTDTQYF
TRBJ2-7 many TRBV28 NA TGTGCCAGCAGTTTATCGGGGGTTTCCCACCGGGAGCAGTACTTC CASSLSGVSHREQYF
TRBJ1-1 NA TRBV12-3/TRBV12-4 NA TGTGCCAGCAGTTTTAAGGAGCTCAACACTGAAGCTTTCTTT CASSFKELNTEAFF
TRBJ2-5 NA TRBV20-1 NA TGCAGTGCTCACAGTCTCCAAGAGACCCAGTACTTC CSAHSLQETQYF
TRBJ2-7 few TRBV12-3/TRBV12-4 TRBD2 TGTGCCAGCAGTCGAGGGACTAGCGGGGGCGGGGAGCAGTACTTC CASSRGTSGGGEQYF
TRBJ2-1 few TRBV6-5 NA TGTGCCAGCAGTTACGGTGGGGCTCATGAGCAGTTCTTC CASSYGGAHEQFF
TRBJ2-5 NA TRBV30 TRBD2 TGTGCCTGGAGTGGCGGACTAGCCCTCCCGACCCAGTACTTC CAWSGGLALPTQYF
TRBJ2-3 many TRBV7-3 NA TGTGCCAGCAGCTTAACGTTCTTCCAAACAGATACGCAGTATTTT CASSLTFFQTDTQYF